Shown below are 22 T cell receptor beta chains from a single sample sequenced in a study of shared clonotypes between healthy human individuals. Here immunoSEQ multiplex PCR was the method, and the copy in TCRdb shows in-frame clones only, minus some. Of about 2.4 million clones in the sample, around 94% were seen once. Sequencing was performed on naive CD4+ T cells sorted from blood. The sample's subset: CD45RA+ positively selected. The receptors were gathered from a man younger than 35 in good health.

The gene calls are TRBV11-3 and TRBJ2-1; TRBD2 is a possible D gene (6 bases). Per germline, CDR1 SGHNT and CDR2 YENEEA. CDR3 length: 13 residues. V lost 9 bases, J lost 8 bases, and 17 bases lay in between. CDR3 loop: CARTGRIEDEQFF. In DNA, the CDR3 is TGTGCCAGGACGGGGAGGATAGAGGATGAGCAGTTCTTC.

This clone appeared once. Distinct nucleotide sequences in the sample also encode this CDR3. The V and J genes are TRBV5-1 and TRBJ1-1; D is unresolved. This CDR3 is built from 14 residues. V gave up 4 bases and J gave up 0 bases, with 10 bases separating them. The germline V gene has CDR1 SGHRS and CDR2 YFSETQ. The CDR3 reads CASSLGGMNTEAFF. The CDR3 nucleotides are TGCGCCAGCAGCCTCGGAGGTATGAACACTGAAGCTTTCTTT.

The chain links TRBV9 to TRBJ2-2; 12 bases align to TRBD2. Unmatched junction bases numbered 7, after V lost 3 bases and J lost 4 bases. The CDR3 length is 17 residues. Germline-derived CDR1 and CDR2 are SGDLS and YYNGEE. The CDR3, as DNA: TGTGCCAGCAGCGCCCCTAGCGGGAGGGGGAGCACCGGGGAGCTGTTTTTT. Translation: CASSAPSGRGSTGELFF.

The J gene is TRBJ1-2, the V gene TRBV6-1; no reliable D call. This CDR3 is built from 13 residues. Germline V gives CDR1 MNHNS, CDR2 SASEGT. V was clipped by 1 base and J by 4 bases, with 7 bases between them. This chain's CDR3 is CASSEDSLYGYTF. In nucleotides, the CDR3 is TGTGCCAGCAGTGAAGACAGCCTCTATGGCTACACCTTC.

This CDR3 reads CATSLIAGVTYNEQFF. CDR3 sequence (DNA): TGTGCCACCAGCTTAATAGCGGGGGTCACCTACAATGAGCAGTTCTTC. The genes are TRBV15 and TRBJ2-1; 9 bases line up with TRBD2. The germline V gene encodes CDR1 LNHNV and CDR2 YYDKDF (reference sequence). CDR3 length equals 16 residues. Unmatched junction bases numbered 7, after V lost 5 bases and J lost 2 bases.

The rearrangement links TRBV9 to TRBJ1-3; 9 bases are a match to TRBD1. Germline CDR1 reads SGDLS; CDR2 reads YYNGEE. V was clipped by 3 bases and J by 3 bases; unmatched bases: 4. The CDR3 is made up of 15 amino acids. The CDR3 loop is CASSARDRDGNTIYF. The CDR3 nucleotides read TGTGCCAGCAGCGCCCGGGACAGGGATGGAAACACCATATATTTT.

V and J are TRBV10-3 and TRBJ2-7; the D gene is possibly TRBD2 (5 bases). This CDR3 has 13 amino acids. The germline gives CDR1 ENHRY, CDR2 SYGVKD. The germline V and J ends were trimmed by 8 bases and 0 bases, with 11 bases remaining between them. CDR3 sequence: CAIATTSSYEQYF. The CDR3 nucleotides are TGTGCCATCGCGACTACCAGCTCCTACGAGCAGTACTTC.

The V call is TRBV28, the J call TRBJ1-1; D might be TRBD1 (5 bases). Per the germline V gene, CDR1 is MDHEN and CDR2 is SYDVKM. This CDR3 has 17 residues. V gave up 4 bases and J gave up 0 bases, with 18 bases separating them. CDR3 amino acids: CASSSPLGAFMNTEAFF. The CDR3 DNA reads TGTGCCAGCAGTTCCCCCCTCGGGGCGTTCATGAACACTGAAGCTTTCTTT.

This clone was observed a single time. The chain carries TRBV6-5 and TRBJ2-3; no firm D call. CDR1 is MNHEY, CDR2 SVGAGI, per germline. This CDR3 has 16 amino acids. Trimming removed 2 bases from V and 5 bases from J, with 17 bases in between. The CDR3 sequence is CASSYERAPGVDTQYF. CDR3 DNA: TGTGCCAGCAGTTACGAAAGGGCTCCTGGGGTAGATACGCAGTATTTT.

The chain carries TRBV2 and TRBJ2-7; 7 nucleotides line up with TRBD1. The CDR3 is made up of 15 amino acids. Germline lookup yields CDR1 SNHLY and CDR2 FYNNEI. The ends lost 6 bases at V and 1 base at J; junction bases unmatched: 9. CDR3 loop: CASSKNRGGSYEQYF. DNA for the CDR3: TGTGCCAGCAGCAAAAACAGGGGTGGATCCTACGAGCAGTACTTC.

The V gene is TRBV4-1, the J gene TRBJ2-5, with 9 bases matching TRBD1. Per germline, CDR1 MGHRA and CDR2 YSYEKL. The CDR3 covers 14 residues. The trim removed 3 bases at V and 4 bases at J, leaving 3 bases unmatched. The CDR3 loop is CASSQTGGGETQYF. In DNA form, the CDR3 reads TGCGCCAGCAGCCAGACAGGGGGTGGAGAGACCCAGTACTTC.

The rearrangement uses TRBV5-1 and TRBJ2-1, with 7 bases identical to TRBD1. Germline V CDR1 and CDR2: SGHRS, YFSETQ. There are 14 residues in the CDR3. J was trimmed by 2 bases and V by 7 bases; bases with no gene match: 6. The chain's CDR3 is CASAPGQTYNEQFF. CDR3 nucleotide sequence: TGCGCCAGCGCTCCGGGACAGACCTACAATGAGCAGTTCTTC.

Here the CDR3 reads CASSRVPHEQYF. The DNA of the CDR3 is TGTGCCAGCAGTAGGGTACCCCACGAGCAGTACTTC. The chain has TRBV6-5 and TRBJ2-7, with D unclear. Trimming took 5 bases from V and 5 from J, leaving 10 bases between them. CDR1 and CDR2 from the germline V gene are MNHEY and SVGAGI. The CDR3 contains 12 residues.

The chain combines TRBV10-3 with TRBJ2-5; unclear D gene. Between the trimmed V and J ends, which lost 4 bases and 2 bases, there was a span of 11 bases. Germline V CDR1 and CDR2: ENHRY, SYGVKD. The CDR3 is 14 residues long. The CDR3 reads CAISGGATQETQYF. Here the CDR3 DNA reads TGTGCCATCAGTGGTGGAGCGACACAAGAGACCCAGTACTTC.

This rearrangement joins TRBV11-2 to TRBJ2-7, with D tentatively TRBD2 (8 bases). Germline assignment: CDR1 SGHAT and CDR2 FQNNGV. Trimming took off 7 bases at V and 6 bases at J, with 19 bases between the two ends. This CDR3 has 14 amino acids. This chain's CDR3 is CASNPGGTVLEQYF. As DNA, the CDR3 is TGTGCCAGCAACCCGGGGGGGACAGTACTCGAGCAGTACTTC.

This chain connects TRBV9 to TRBJ2-3; TRBD1 might be the D (5 bases). Trimming left V 4 bases short and J 6 bases short, with 15 bases between. Germline-derived CDR1 and CDR2 are SGDLS and YYNGEE. The CDR3 has 14 amino acids. DNA for the CDR3: TGTGCCAGCAGCCCAAGGGGTGCTATTGATACGCAGTATTTT. Translating gives CASSPRGAIDTQYF.

Comment on this clone: The sample holds other DNA sequences that translate to the same CDR3. The chain combines TRBV7-9 with TRBJ2-2; unclear D gene. This CDR3 has 14 residues. Germline CDR1 and CDR2: SEHNR and FQNEAQ (reference sequence). V lost 0 bases and J lost 2, with 4 bases in between. The CDR3 sequence: CASSLAGNTGELFF. The CDR3 DNA sequence: TGTGCCAGCAGCTTAGCGGGAAACACCGGGGAGCTGTTTTTT.

The chain links TRBV6-5 to TRBJ1-3, with a possible D match to TRBD1 (5 bases). The CDR3 has 15 residues. CDR1 is MNHEY, CDR2 SVGAGI, per germline. V lost 5 bases, J lost 0 bases, and 11 bases lay in between. The CDR3 region has the DNA TGTGCCAGCAGTGGGAGGGGTGTCTCTGGAAACACCATATATTTT. This translates into CASSGRGVSGNTIYF.

The CDR3 nucleotides are TGTGCCAGCACCTCGGGTACCGGCTACGAGCAGTACTTC. Its translation: CASTSGTGYEQYF. The chain uses TRBV2 and TRBJ2-7; D unclear. Deletions cut 7 bases from V and 3 bases from J, with 13 bases between. This CDR3 region has 13 residues. CDR1 is SNHLY, CDR2 FYNNEI, per germline.

This clone was counted between two and nine times. The chain combines TRBV30 with TRBJ1-1, with D tentatively TRBD1 (6 bases). V dropped 3 bases and J dropped 0 bases, with 8 bases sitting between them. Germline CDR1 GTSNPN, CDR2 SVGIG (reference sequence). The CDR3 loop spans 13 amino acids. The CDR3 here is CAWRGTLNTEAFF. Written as DNA, the CDR3 is TGTGCCTGGAGAGGGACATTGAACACTGAAGCTTTCTTT.

This chain joins TRBV15 and TRBJ2-5, with D perhaps matching TRBD1 (6 bases). V lost 3 bases, J lost 2 bases, and 10 bases lay in between. Germline CDR1 LNHNV, CDR2 YYDKDF (reference sequence). The CDR3 has 14 amino acids. DNA of the CDR3: TGTGCCACCAGCAGTAGGACAGATCAAGAGACCCAGTACTTC. Translated: CATSSRTDQETQYF.

The V gene is TRBV7-6, the J gene TRBJ2-4; D is ambiguous. V lost 5 bases to trimming and J lost 2 bases, with 19 bases between them. This CDR3 spans 17 amino acids. The germline gives CDR1 SGHVS, CDR2 FNYEAQ. The CDR3, as DNA: TGTGCCAGCAGCCCTACTAAGGGCATCAAAACCAAAAACATTCAGTACTTC. This encodes CASSPTKGIKTKNIQYF.